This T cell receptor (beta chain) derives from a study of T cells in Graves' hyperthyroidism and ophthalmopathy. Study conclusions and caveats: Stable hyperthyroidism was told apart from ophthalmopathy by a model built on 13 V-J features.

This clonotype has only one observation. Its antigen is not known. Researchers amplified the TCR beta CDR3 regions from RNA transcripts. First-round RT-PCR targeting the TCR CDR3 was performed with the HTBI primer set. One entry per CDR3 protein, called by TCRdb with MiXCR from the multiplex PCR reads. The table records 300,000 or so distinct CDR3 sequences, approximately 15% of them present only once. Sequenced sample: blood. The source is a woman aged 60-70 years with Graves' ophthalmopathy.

CDR3 protein: CASSSGLAFHEQFF. The CDR3 DNA reads as TGTGCCAGCAGCTCGGGACTAGCGTTCCATGAGCAGTTCTTC. The chain carries TRBV11-2 and TRBJ2-1; 10 bases are shared with TRBD2. Germline-derived CDR1 and CDR2 are SGHAT and FQNNGV. This CDR3 comprises 14 residues. Losses at the gene ends were 4 bases for V and 8 bases for J; bases not matched to a gene: 5.